The source of this T cell receptor (beta chain) is a study of cytomegalovirus exposure and HLA in healthy donors (dated by TCRdb to 2017 to 2019). Regarding the research as a whole: An earlier analysis of approximately 600 of the donors reported about 290 Gb of sequence data and around 110 million unique TCR beta sequences from 150 million to 200 million T cells. The study was designed to test whether signatures of past pathogen exposure could be identified by cataloging public T cell receptors. High-throughput TCR immunosequencing, statistical association of individual TCRs with disease status, and machine learning were combined to predict cytomegalovirus infection status. An early release that covered about 600 HLA-typed donors contained approximately 300 gigabases of sequencing data and 80 million or so unique TCR sequences. An earlier analysis of 450 to 750 of the donors used high-throughput TCR beta sequencing to judge whether each TCR beta V gene segment behaved as functional or pseudogenic. Rather than using new phenotypic data, the later analysis identified candidate immune exposures from TCR beta sequences and from how often those sequences occurred across donors. Both class I and class II loci were covered by HLA typing, at four-digit resolution. All discovery cohort repertoires had been generated using a single sequencing platform. A later genetic analysis used genome-wide SNP genotypes for 398 of the 666 donors, treating that subset as a discovery cohort. Typing coverage varied by locus: about 620-630 donors for A, B, C, DRB1 and DQB1; more than 500 for DQA1; approximately 610 for DPA1; 400 to 480 for DPB1. Alongside the repertoire data, information on donor age, sex, ethnicity and CMV serostatus was compiled. Because of strong linkage in the cohort, five DR-DQ haplotypes were treated as single units for association and clustering. Among about 360 genotyped donors of the cohort, an average of around 240,000 unique TCR beta nucleotide sequences were sequenced per donor, 15% to 20% of them non-productive. A later analysis re-analyzed previously published TCR beta repertoires from roughly 690 donors and added high-resolution HLA genotyping to study TCR occurrence patterns. Of the roughly 400 genotyped donors, approximately 83% fell in the genetic ancestry cluster associated with self-reported Caucasian donors. Along with the roughly 700-subject first cohort, a separate validation cohort of over a hundred different subjects was used. Using immunosequencing, the study profiled T cell repertoires from fewer than 700 subjects and related those repertoires to cytomegalovirus serostatus.

Receptor libraries were prepared by the immunoSEQ multiplex PCR assay. The multiplex PCR relied on a mix of 60 forward primers for TCR Vbeta segments and 13 reverse primers for TCR Jbeta segments. The CDR3 region of rearranged TCR beta genes was amplified from genomic DNA with a multiplex PCR assay. Amplified TCR beta libraries were sequenced as 87-base-pair reads on the Illumina HiSeq System. From the authors' description of their analysis: In a later analysis, roughly 80 million unique TCR beta chains were counted across the approximately 640 repertoires, and roughly 11 million of these chains were shared by at least two donors. Raw reads were error-corrected and collapsed into unique sequences by a nearest-neighbor algorithm in which closely related sequences were merged to remove PCR and sequencing errors. V, D and J gene segments were assigned by aligning CDR3 sequences to IMGT reference sequences. Each retained sequence needed at least a six-nucleotide match to both a V gene segment and a J gene segment. A rearrangement counted as productive if the CDR3 had no stop codons and remained in frame with V and J, and every other rearrangement counted as non-productive. CDR3 was defined according to IMGT convention as the region running from the second conserved V-encoded cysteine to the conserved J-encoded phenylalanine. In an earlier analysis of around 540 of the donors, sequences lacking an unambiguous match to a single V gene segment were excluded. In an earlier analysis of 450 to 700 of the donors, V segments were called functional above 56.7% productive rearrangements and were called segregating when the between-donor standard deviation exceeded 5%. To diagnose cytomegalovirus status from the catalog of TCR beta chain sequences, a statistical classification framework was built. A later analysis assigned V and J genes by comparing TCR nucleotide sequences with IMGT/GENE-DB human TR gene sequences. In a later analysis, CDR3 sequences and most-parsimonious VDJ recombination scenarios were assigned using the TCRdist pipeline. In a later analysis, each TCR beta chain was defined by its CDR3 amino acid sequence together with its V-gene family, and reads lacking a unique V-gene family were excluded. To address suspected cross-contamination and a sequencing artifact, a later analysis removed around 600 highly shared, low-generation-probability nucleotide sequences. In a later analysis, a clonal expansion index was calculated for each public chain from normalized within-repertoire ranks of inferred template counts. In a later analysis, generation probabilities were computed with a VDJ recombination model fitted to out-of-frame rearrangements, and the resulting probabilities were checked against IGoR. Hypergeometric tests were used in a later analysis to score TCR-TCR, TCR-HLA and TCR-CMV co-occurrence, with a repertoire-size bias correction applied to the TCR pairs. A later analysis estimated false discovery rates by permuting HLA or CMV assignments 20 times. A later analysis grouped co-occurring TCRs with DBSCAN, adding TCRdist sequence similarity when clustering within HLA-allele-positive subsets. Repertoires with fewer than 30,000 or more than 120,000 public chains, plus five repertoires with anomalous nucleotide sharing, were excluded from co-occurrence clustering. As stored in TCRdb, this immuneACCESS dataset retains in-frame rearrangements with V and J assigned. A fraction of the clones does not appear; measured against another copy, unresolved V genes explain less than half of the discrepancy, and the remainder lacks a known reason. V and J calls and clone size are copied from that table; D and trimming were computed from the DNA. The sample contains 150,000 to 200,000 clones, roughly 85% of them found a single time. Of the sample, roughly 2% is held by the ten largest clones.

The cohort consisted of 600 to 750 healthy bone marrow donors. At the time of sampling, every cohort member was nominally healthy, though immune exposures that went unrecorded were likely present. The donor was CMV seronegative and was included in the group of 352 seronegative cohort members. A peripheral blood sample was provided by each donor, and peripheral blood mononuclear cells were used for TCR beta sequencing. The Qiagen DNeasy Blood Extraction Kit was used to extract genomic DNA from the blood cell samples. A remark on this clone: The target of this receptor is not known. Nothing much larger sits one base from this clone, and base qualities are not available.

Overall study outcomes, separate from this receptor: Some IMGT-functional V segments, including TRBV6-2 and TRBV6-3, could not be told apart with the 87-base-pair reads, so those segments were excluded. In this cohort, only TCR beta chains were sequenced, and detectable features were limited by the absence of alpha or paired-chain data. A few of the identified cytomegalovirus-associated TCR beta chains were confirmed in vitro to be specific for cytomegalovirus antigens. A further reported finding was that TCR beta sequences accurately predicted the HLA-A and HLA-B alleles for most subjects in the first cohort. Compared with equally common non-associated chains, HLA-associated TCR beta chains in a later analysis were more clonally expanded and had lower generation probabilities. CMV serostatus was the only immune exposure information available for the cohort. In a later analysis, the rate of TCR association differed among HLA loci, with DRB1 alleles having the most associated TCRs and HLA-C alleles having the fewest. Most TCR sequences were seen in very few donors, while some public TCRs were found in many individuals. In a later genetic analysis, fewer N-insertions in productive TCRs were reported among donors in an Asian-associated ancestry cluster than the roughly 710-donor mean. An earlier analysis of 587 of the donors showed that most TCR beta V segments appeared in productive rearrangements either about 87% or about 30% of the time, which broadly matched IMGT annotations. In a later analysis, most CMV-associated TCR beta chains were found to appear HLA-restricted, with HLA associations seemingly driven largely by CMV exposure. Linkage disequilibrium might explain the correlated functional status among segregating V segments, but an unknown experimental factor could not be ruled out. The classifier was reported to diagnose cytomegalovirus status with high specificity and sensitivity in both the original and validation cohorts. According to a later analysis, parvovirus B19, influenza, CMV and Epstein-Barr virus appeared linked to several top co-occurrence clusters. In a later analysis, about 17,000 TCR beta sequences were associated with specific HLA alleles at a false discovery rate of 0.05. The authors suggested that the approach could potentially be generalized to other disease states and immunological phenotypes. When HLA alleles, especially DR and DQ, strongly co-occurred, attributing TCR associations to individual alleles was difficult. The presence/absence analyses assumed that sequencing depth was roughly uniform across donors, and that assumption may not be true. In the study, approximately 160 TCR beta chains were listed as associated with cytomegalovirus. Because some donors lacked HLA typing at each locus, the association tests relied only on the typed subset. Because counts were too low, about 15 rarely observed V segments, including chromosome 9 orphons, were left out of the earlier analysis of approximately 500 of the donors. An association between a missense DCLRE1C variant and V-gene and J-gene trimming of TCR beta chains was found in a later genetic analysis and replicated in an independent cohort. A cluster of highly shared sequence variants was judged likely to be a technical artifact of the sequencing pipeline.

Looking up the germline V gene yields CDR1 MDHEN and CDR2 SYDVKM. The V end gives up 5 bases and the J end 5 bases, leaving 8 bases in the junction not matched to a gene. The CDR3 runs 15 amino acids, cysteine and phenylalanine included. The sequence is cut down to CDR3 DNA, 45 bases in frame from base 1. The sequence links TRBV28 to TRBJ2-2, and 7 junction bases match TRBD2. Sequencing was performed on PBMCs. This TCR came from a man aged 35 to 55 in good health and CMV-seronegative. CDR3 sequence: CASSSGTSWTGELFF. Here is the DNA: TGTGCCAGCAGTAGCGGGACTTCGTGGACCGGGGAGCTGTTTTTT.